This TCR beta chain was identified during a study of Ad26.COV2.S vaccination and SARS-CoV-2 variants. Study details: Recipients of Ad26.COV2.S got it intramuscularly, once or twice 56 days apart. Study-level findings and limits: Researchers reported similar non-spike TCR breadth in vaccine and placebo recipients.

Remarks on this clone: Antigen: not known.

Noted treatment: around 19 received Ad26.COV2.S at low or high dose, single or two shots; a few received placebo; per-sample allocation not given. Collection of samples fell on day 63 after the first vaccine or placebo injection. Whoever gave the sample was an adult aged 18-55 years in Boston. Germline V gene sequence: CDR1 LGHDT, CDR2 YNNKEL (reference sequence). The V end lost 6 bases, the J end lost 8 bases, and 16 bases lay between the germline ends. The CDR3 covers 14 residues. Repertoires were generated with immunoSEQ multiplex PCR, while TCRdb's copy carries only in-frame clones and drops some. The table includes some 390,000 clones, approximately 91% detected once.

The input for sequencing was peripheral blood, taken in a trial of Ad26.COV2.S vaccine versus placebo. This rearrangement joins TRBV3-1 (or the pseudogene TRBV3-2) to TRBJ1-4, with no clear D. The source is a person between 18 and 60 years old who received the Ad26.COV2.S COVID-19 vaccine or a placebo. CDR3 amino acids: CASRSGRSKEKLFF. The CDR3 nucleotides are TGTGCCAGCAGGTCGGGCAGAAGCAAGGAAAAACTGTTTTTT.